These T cell receptor beta chains were read from a single sample in a study of T cell repertoires in cytomegalovirus infection. TCRdb analysed the reads with MiXCR anew, one entry per CDR3 protein. Of approximately 190,000 distinct CDR3 sequences listed, 9.5% are singletons. The sequencing input was PBMCs. These TCRs come from a human donor in good health (CMV status not recorded). Some clones in this sample may be carry-over from other donors' samples. Each CDR3 is given with its conserved first and last residue. A D gene is named only where the DNA matches it firmly. The size field is filled for only some rows; it gives once, few, many or a size class.

TGTGCCAGCAGCCTCTTACTGGGTGAGCAGTTCTTC,CASSLLLGEQFF,many,.,TRBJ2-1,TRBV7-2
TGTGCCAGCAGCTTAGAGAACAAATCCTATGGCTACACCTTC,CASSLENKSYGYTF,many,.,TRBJ1-2,TRBV7-2
TGTGCCAGCAGCTCCCGGCCGACAGGGGGCCGCACAGATACGCAGTATTTT,CASSSRPTGGRTDTQYF,few,TRBD1,TRBJ2-3,TRBV9
TGTGCCAGCAGCTTAGCGCGAGGGTCGAACACCGGGGAGCTGTTTTTT,CASSLARGSNTGELFF,many,.,TRBJ2-2,TRBV7-8
TGTGCCAGCAGTAGTGGGATCTACGAGCAGTACTTC,CASSSGIYEQYF,many,.,TRBJ2-7,TRBV12-3/TRBV12-4
TGTGCCAGCAGCTTAAACCAGACCCCCCACGAGCAGTACTTC,CASSLNQTPHEQYF,many,.,TRBJ2-7,TRBV11-2
TGTGCCAGCAGCTTTACTAGCGGGAGTGGCAATGAGCAGTTCTTC,CASSFTSGSGNEQFF,many,TRBD2,TRBJ2-1,TRBV7-2
TGTGCCAGCAGCCGCGGCGGGGGGACCGAGACTGGAAACACCATATATTTT,CASSRGGGTETGNTIYF,few,.,TRBJ1-3,TRBV7-8
TGTGCCAGCAGTTATTCGGTGAACACTGAAGCTTTCTTT,CASSYSVNTEAFF,many,.,TRBJ1-1,TRBV6-2/TRBV6-3
TGTGCCAGCAGTTTATGGTCAGCCAACACTGAAGCTTTCTTT,CASSLWSANTEAFF,.,.,TRBJ1-1,TRBV28
TGTGCCAGCAGCTTAGCGGTGGGAGAGCAGTACTTC,CASSLAVGEQYF,many,.,TRBJ2-7,TRBV7-8
TGTGCCAGCAGTGAAGAAGGACTAGCGGGGGGAGGTACGCAGTATTTT,CASSEEGLAGGGTQYF,many,TRBD2,TRBJ2-3,TRBV2
TGTGCCAGCAGCAATGGAGCCACAGATACGCAGTATTTT,CASSNGATDTQYF,few,.,TRBJ2-3,TRBV5-4
TGCAGTGGTAGCTGGGGGGCCACTAACTATGGCTACACCTTC,CSGSWGATNYGYTF,.,.,TRBJ1-2,TRBV20-1
TGCGCCAGCAGCCTGGACACCAACCAGGGTGGCTACACCTTC,CASSLDTNQGGYTF,few,.,TRBJ1-2,TRBV4-1
TGCAGCGCAGGGGACAGGAACACTGAAGCTTTCTTT,CSAGDRNTEAFF,few,TRBD1,TRBJ1-1,TRBV29-1
TGTGCCAGCAGTTACGCGGACAGGAACACTGAAGCTTTCTTT,CASSYADRNTEAFF,.,.,TRBJ1-1,TRBV6-2/TRBV6-3
TGTGCCAGCAGCTTAGTAGGGACAGGAAGACAGCCCCAGCATTTT,CASSLVGTGRQPQHF,many,TRBD1,TRBJ1-5,TRBV7-2
TGTGCCTGGAGTGCCGTTAGCGGGATCGGCGGTGAGCAGTTCTTC,CAWSAVSGIGGEQFF,.,TRBD2,TRBJ2-1,TRBV30
TGTGCCACCAGCAGAGATCGGGGGGCAGGAGAAAAACTGTTTTTT,CATSRDRGAGEKLFF,many,.,TRBJ1-4,TRBV15
TGTGCCAGCAGCCTAGGGACAGGGCGCACAGATACGCAGTATTTT,CASSLGTGRTDTQYF,many,TRBD1,TRBJ2-3,TRBV11-2
TGTGCCAGCAGTCGAGACGGATCTTCCTACGAGCAGTACTTC,CASSRDGSSYEQYF,many,.,TRBJ2-7,TRBV7-2
TGTGCCAGCAACTTAGCGGCGGGGACTAACAATGAGCAGTTCTTC,CASNLAAGTNNEQFF,many,TRBD2,TRBJ2-1,TRBV7-9
TGTGCCAGCAGCGGGGCCTCTACAGGGACCGGGGAGCTGTTTTTT,CASSGASTGTGELFF,many,.,TRBJ2-2,TRBV7-2
TGTGCCAGCAGCTTAATGAGCGGGAGGGGGAATGAGCAGTTCTTC,CASSLMSGRGNEQFF,many,TRBD2,TRBJ2-1,TRBV7-2
TGTGCCAGCAGTTTGGGGCAGGGTTGGGCTGAAGCTTTCTTT,CASSLGQGWAEAFF,few,.,TRBJ1-1,TRBV28
TGTGCCAGCAACACACCCCCGACTAGCGGTACCACAGATACGCAGTATTTT,CASNTPPTSGTTDTQYF,many,TRBD2,TRBJ2-3,TRBV6-2/TRBV6-3
TGTGCCAGCAAGGGGGCGAGGAGCACTGAAGCTTTCTTT,CASKGARSTEAFF,many,TRBD1,TRBJ1-1,TRBV6-5
TGTGCCAGCAGCTCACCGGGGACAGGCTCCCGTGACTATGGCTACACCTTC,CASSSPGTGSRDYGYTF,many,TRBD1,TRBJ1-2,TRBV7-2
TGTGCCACGCAACTAGAATCCACAGATACGCAGTATTTT,CATQLESTDTQYF,many,.,TRBJ2-3,TRBV2
TGCAGTGCTAGTCAAGAACGGAGGGGGTGGGATGGCTACACCTTC,CSASQERRGWDGYTF,.,.,TRBJ1-2,TRBV20-1
TGTGCCAGCAGCTTTAGCGACACAACCACAGATACGCAGTATTTT,CASSFSDTTTDTQYF,many,.,TRBJ2-3,TRBV7-2
TGCAGCGTTGAAGTTGCGGGGGGTGATGAGCAGTTCTTC,CSVEVAGGDEQFF,.,TRBD2,TRBJ2-1,TRBV29-1
TGTGGCAGCGGCTTAGAGGGAGACAGGGGAGCTAGAGCTAACTATGGCTACACCTTC,CGSGLEGDRGARANYGYTF,.,TRBD1,TRBJ1-2,TRBV11-3
TGTGCCAGCAGCTTAGTAACTAGCGGGAGGGTCACCGGGGAGCTGTTTTTT,CASSLVTSGRVTGELFF,many,TRBD2,TRBJ2-2,TRBV7-2
TGTGCCAGCAGCTTACGAGTGGCATCGTCACTCGGCGAGCAGTACTTC,CASSLRVASSLGEQYF,medium-sized,.,TRBJ2-7,TRBV7-2
TGTGCCAGCAGTCGAACGATTAATGAAGCTTTCTTT,CASSRTINEAFF,.,.,TRBJ1-1,TRBV28
TGTGCCAGCAGCTTAGTCCCTCAGGACAACTATGGCTACACCTTC,CASSLVPQDNYGYTF,many,.,TRBJ1-2,TRBV7-2
TGTGCCAGCAGCCAGAGACACGGCCCTCAGCCCCAGCATTTT,CASSQRHGPQPQHF,many,.,TRBJ1-5,TRBV7-2
TGTGCCAGCAGCCAAGATTTGAGGAACACTGAAGCTTTCTTT,CASSQDLRNTEAFF,.,.,TRBJ1-1,TRBV4-2
TGTGCCAGCAGTGAAAGGGGAGACTACGAGCAGTACTTC,CASSERGDYEQYF,many,.,TRBJ2-7,TRBV6-1
TGTGCCAGCAGCTTAGGACTCGAATTCGGAGAGCAGTTCTTC,CASSLGLEFGEQFF,many,.,TRBJ2-1,TRBV7-2
TGTGCCAGCAGCCGACAGGGACAGGGAGTAGCTTTCTTT,CASSRQGQGVAFF,many,TRBD1,TRBJ1-1,TRBV7-2
TGTGCCAGCAGCGCGGGACAGGAGACTGAAGCTTTCTTT,CASSAGQETEAFF,many,TRBD1,TRBJ1-1,TRBV7-6
TGTGCCAGCAGTTTCGGCCAGGGGACGCAGTACTTC,CASSFGQGTQYF,.,.,TRBJ2-7,TRBV12-3/TRBV12-4
TGTGCCAGCAGCTCAAGGGGACTAGCGGGAGGGCTGGCCAAAAACATTCAGTACTTC,CASSSRGLAGGLAKNIQYF,many,TRBD2,TRBJ2-4,TRBV11-2
TGTGCCAGCAGCTGGAAGACAGGGCCTTGGGGACCCCTCCACTTT,CASSWKTGPWGPLHF,many,TRBD1,TRBJ1-6,TRBV7-2
TGTGCCAGCAGCTTAGGGGGGCAGATCAATGAGCAGTTCTTC,CASSLGGQINEQFF,.,.,TRBJ2-1,TRBV7-9
TGCAGTGCCCCTCCACGACTAGCGGGGCCCAACACAGATACGCAGTATTTT,CSAPPRLAGPNTDTQYF,many,TRBD2,TRBJ2-3,TRBV20-1
TGTGCCAGCAGCCTGACTAGCGGGATAAGTGAGCAGTTCTTC,CASSLTSGISEQFF,many,TRBD2,TRBJ2-1,TRBV7-9
TGTGCCAGCAGCTTACGGGACCCCCTGAACACTGAAGCTTTCTTT,CASSLRDPLNTEAFF,.,.,TRBJ1-1,TRBV7-8
TGTGCCAGCAGTCACCCGGGACGCCGTCAGCCCCAGCATTTT,CASSHPGRRQPQHF,many,.,TRBJ1-5,TRBV2
TGTGCCAGCAGCGCGCTAGCGGCAGATACGCAGTATTTT,CASSALAADTQYF,many,TRBD2,TRBJ2-3,TRBV7-9
TGTGCCAGCAGCTTAGAAGGGGTCTACGAGCAGTACTTC,CASSLEGVYEQYF,many,.,TRBJ2-7,TRBV7-9
TGTGCCAGCAGCCAACAGGGGGATGGCAATCAGCCCCAGCATTTT,CASSQQGDGNQPQHF,many,TRBD1,TRBJ1-5,TRBV6-2/TRBV6-3
TGTGCCTCACAGGGACCATCTGGAAACACCATATATTTT,CASQGPSGNTIYF,many,.,TRBJ1-3,TRBV12-3/TRBV12-4
TGTGCCAGCAGCATATCAGGGGGACACAACACCGGGGAGCTGTTTTTT,CASSISGGHNTGELFF,.,TRBD1,TRBJ2-2,TRBV7-9
TGTGCCAGCAGCCCAGACACAGATACGCAGTATTTT,CASSPDTDTQYF,few,.,TRBJ2-3,TRBV5-4
TGTGCCAGCAGCCCAGACACTAGGACAGATACGCAGTATTTT,CASSPDTRTDTQYF,many,.,TRBJ2-3,TRBV7-2
TGCAGTGCGGAGAGTAGCGAGCAGTACTTC,CSAESSEQYF,.,.,TRBJ2-7,TRBV20-1